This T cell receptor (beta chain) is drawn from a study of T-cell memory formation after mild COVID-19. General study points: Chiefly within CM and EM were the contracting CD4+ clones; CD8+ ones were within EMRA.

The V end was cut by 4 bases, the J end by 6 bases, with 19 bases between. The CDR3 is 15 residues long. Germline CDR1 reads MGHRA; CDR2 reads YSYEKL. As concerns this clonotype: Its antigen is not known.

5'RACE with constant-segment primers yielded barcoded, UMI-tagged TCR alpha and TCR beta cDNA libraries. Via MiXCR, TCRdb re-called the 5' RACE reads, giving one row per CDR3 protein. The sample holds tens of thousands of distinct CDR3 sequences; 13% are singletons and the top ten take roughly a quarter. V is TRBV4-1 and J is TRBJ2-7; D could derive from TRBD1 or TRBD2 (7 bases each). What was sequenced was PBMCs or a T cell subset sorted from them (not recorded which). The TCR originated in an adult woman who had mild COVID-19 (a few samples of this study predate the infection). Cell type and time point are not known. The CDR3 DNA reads TGCGCCAGCAGCCCCACCGTGGGCAGGGGGGGCGAGCAGTACTTC. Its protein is CASSPTVGRGGEQYF.